The source of this T cell receptor beta chain is a study of blood T cell repertoires in COVID-19. Everyone who took part was 18 to 89 years old, and they came from over 20 US areas. Self-reported history from a screening survey and questionnaire set each donor's cohort. The repertoire was sequenced with immunoSEQ multiplex PCR; TCRdb's copy has only in-frame clones and lacks some. The repertoire consists of around 250,000 clones, with around 82% occurring once and the leading ten covering roughly 3.2%. There are 13 residues in the CDR3. The V gene's germline CDR1 is LGHDT and CDR2 YNNKEL (reference sequence). Germline trimming cut 10 bases from V and 0 bases from J; bases unmatched to any gene: 6.

Sequencing was done on a sample of PBMCs or T cells enriched from blood (not recorded which). This sequence was found in a man aged 45-65 years who had recovered from COVID-19. This chain uses TRBV3-1 (or the pseudogene TRBV3-2) with TRBJ2-7, with TRBD2 identical over 7 bases. In DNA form, the CDR3 reads TGTGCCACCACGACTAGCCCCTCCTACGAGCAGTACTTC. Translation: CATTTSPSYEQYF.